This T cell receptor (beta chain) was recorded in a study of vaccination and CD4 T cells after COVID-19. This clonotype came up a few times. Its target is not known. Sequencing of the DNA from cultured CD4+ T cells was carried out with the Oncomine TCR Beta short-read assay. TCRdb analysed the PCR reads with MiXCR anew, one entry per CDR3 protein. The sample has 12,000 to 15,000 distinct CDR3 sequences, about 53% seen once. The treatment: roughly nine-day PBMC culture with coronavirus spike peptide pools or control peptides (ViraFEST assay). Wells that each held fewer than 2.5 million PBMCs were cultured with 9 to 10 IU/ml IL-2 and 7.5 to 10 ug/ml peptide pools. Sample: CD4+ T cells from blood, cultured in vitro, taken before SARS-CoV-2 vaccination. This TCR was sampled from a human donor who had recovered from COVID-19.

The CDR3 bases are TGCAGTGCTAGGTTTAGGCAACGCAATCAGCCCCAGCATTTT. Protein product: CSARFRQRNQPQHF. V gene TRBV20-1 combines with J gene TRBJ1-5; D is unclear. This CDR3 has 14 residues. The V gene lost 3 bases and the J gene lost 2 bases, with 11 bases spanning the gap. Germline V CDR1 and CDR2: DFQATT, SNEGSKA (reference sequence).